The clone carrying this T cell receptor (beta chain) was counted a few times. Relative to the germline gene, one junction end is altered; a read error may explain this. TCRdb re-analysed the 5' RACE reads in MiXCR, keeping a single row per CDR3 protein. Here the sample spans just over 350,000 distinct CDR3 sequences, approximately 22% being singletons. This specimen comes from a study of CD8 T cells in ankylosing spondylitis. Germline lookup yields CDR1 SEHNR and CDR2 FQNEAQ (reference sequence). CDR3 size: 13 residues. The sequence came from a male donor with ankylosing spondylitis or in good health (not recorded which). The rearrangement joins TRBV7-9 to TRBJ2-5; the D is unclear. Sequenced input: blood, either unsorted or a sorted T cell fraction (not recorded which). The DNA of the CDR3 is TGCGCCAGCAGCTCCCCCCCCCAAGAGACCCAGTACTTC. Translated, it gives CASSSPPQETQYF.